The rows below give T cell receptor beta chains drawn from one sample of a study of T cells after yellow fever vaccination. TCRdb analysed the 5' RACE reads with MiXCR anew, one entry per CDR3 protein. The data contain roughly 65,000 distinct CDR3 sequences, approximately 6.2% of them singletons. Sequenced here: CD4+ T cells sorted from PBMCs, sampled around 16 days after the first yellow fever vaccination. The receptors were sampled from a man aged 18 to 30 who received the YFV17D yellow fever vaccine. Each CDR3 is given with its conserved first and last residue. D genes are given only for firm matches. Clone size appears in some rows only: once, few, many, or a class for an expanded clone.

TRBJ2-2,.,TRBV20-1,many,TGCAGTGCTAGACATATCTACACCGGGGAGCTGTTTTTT,CSARHIYTGELFF
TRBJ1-1,.,TRBV12-3/TRBV12-4,many,TGTGCCAGCAGTTTCGGTGTCGTCCGGGCTGAAGCTTTCTTT,CASSFGVVRAEAFF
TRBJ1-2,TRBD1,TRBV19,many,TGTGCCAGTAGCGGACCGGGACAGGGGGCCTATGGCTACACCTTC,CASSGPGQGAYGYTF
TRBJ2-5,TRBD1,TRBV12-3/TRBV12-4,.,TGTGCCAGCAGTAGAGGGGGGACAGGCCAAGAGACCCAGTACTTC,CASSRGGTGQETQYF
TRBJ2-2,.,TRBV7-3,many,TGTGCCAGCAGCTCCTTATCTGGGGAGCTGTTTTTT,CASSSLSGELFF
TRBJ2-1,.,TRBV12-3/TRBV12-4,many,TGTGCCAGCAGTTTAAATGTGCCCCTGGAGCAGTTCTTC,CASSLNVPLEQFF
TRBJ2-5,.,TRBV28,many,TGTGCCAGCAGTTTACGGCAGCCAAGAGAAGCCCAGTACTTC,CASSLRQPREAQYF
TRBJ1-1,.,TRBV20-1,many,TGCAGTGCTAGCCCTCTCAGGGGCTATCACACTGAAGCTTTCTTT,CSASPLRGYHTEAFF
TRBJ1-4,TRBD1,TRBV5-5,many,TGTGCCAGCAGCGTGGACAGGGAGTACGGAAAACTGTTTTTT,CASSVDREYGKLFF
TRBJ2-2,.,TRBV5-1,many,TGCGCCAGCTCCCCGGGACAGAACACCGGGGAGCTGTTTTTT,CASSPGQNTGELFF
TRBJ2-2,.,TRBV5-6,many,TGTGCCAGCAGCTTTACCAACGTGGGGGCCAAACCCGGGGAGCTGTTTTTT,CASSFTNVGAKPGELFF
TRBJ2-5,.,TRBV6-2/TRBV6-3,few,TGTGCCAGCAGATTGGGAGGCGGAGAGACCCAGTACTTC,CASRLGGGETQYF
TRBJ1-6,.,TRBV6-1,many,TGTGCCAGCAGTGTCGTCTCCTCCTATAATTCACCCCTCCACTTT,CASSVVSSYNSPLHF
TRBJ2-2,.,TRBV5-1,many,TGCGCCAGCAGCGTGGGACACATGAACACCGGGGAGCTGTTTTTT,CASSVGHMNTGELFF
TRBJ2-7,TRBD2,TRBV20-1,many,TGCAGTGCTAGAGTCGGGGGGGACGAGCAGTACTTC,CSARVGGDEQYF
TRBJ2-4,TRBD1,TRBV7-2,many,TGTGCCAGCAGCCGACAGGGGGGAAACATTCAGTACTTC,CASSRQGGNIQYF
TRBJ2-5,.,TRBV2,many,TGTGCCAGCAGTGAAGAGTCAGAAGAGACCCAGTACTTC,CASSEESEETQYF
TRBJ1-1,.,TRBV7-9,many,TGTGCCAGCAGCTACTCCTCGGGTGAAGCTTTCTTT,CASSYSSGEAFF
TRBJ2-7,.,TRBV6-2/TRBV6-3,many,TGTGCCAGCGGTTTGCAGGGACCCTCTACGGGGCAGTACTTC,CASGLQGPSTGQYF
TRBJ2-5,.,TRBV12-3/TRBV12-4,many,TGTGCCAGCAAGTGGGGGAGCCACGGGACCCAGTACTTC,CASKWGSHGTQYF
TRBJ2-1,TRBD2,TRBV11-2,many,TGTGCCAGCAGCCTCGCCGTAGCGGGGGGAGACTCCTACAATGAGCAGTTCTTC,CASSLAVAGGDSYNEQFF
TRBJ2-3,.,TRBV5-1,many,TGCGCCAGCAGCACCGGGGGGCTTGGGACAGATACGCAGTATTTT,CASSTGGLGTDTQYF
TRBJ2-2,TRBD1,TRBV24-1,many,TGTGCCACCAGTTTGAGGGGGCTCACCGGGGAGCTGTTTTTT,CATSLRGLTGELFF
TRBJ1-6,.,TRBV7-9,many,TGTGCCAGCAGCTTCGAGACAGACTATAATTCACCCCTCCACTTT,CASSFETDYNSPLHF
TRBJ2-5,TRBD2,TRBV5-5,many,TGTGCCAGCAGCGCGGGAGTCAGGGAGACCCAGTACTTC,CASSAGVRETQYF
TRBJ2-1,TRBD2,TRBV5-1,many,TGCGCCAGCAGCCCCGGACTAGCGGGGGAAGGGTCCTACAATGAGCAGTTCTTC,CASSPGLAGEGSYNEQFF
TRBJ1-3,.,TRBV7-6,many,TGTGCCAGCAGCGAGGGCTCATCCTCTGGAAACACCATATATTTT,CASSEGSSSGNTIYF
TRBJ2-1,TRBD2,TRBV12-3/TRBV12-4,many,TGTGCCAGCAGTTATAGGGGACTAGCGGGGGAAAATGAGCAGTTCTTC,CASSYRGLAGENEQFF
TRBJ1-2,.,TRBV18,many,TGTGCCAGCTCACCGGACACCTATGGCTACACCTTC,CASSPDTYGYTF
TRBJ2-5,TRBD2,TRBV29-1,many,TGCAGCGTTGCCCGGATAGCGGGGGGCGGGGAGACCCAGTACTTC,CSVARIAGGGETQYF
TRBJ1-2,TRBD1,TRBV19,.,TGTGCCAGTAGTACTGACCCGGGACAGGGGCCTGTTGGGGACACCTTC,CASSTDPGQGPVGDTF